One sample yielded the 10 T cell receptor beta chains listed below, sequenced in a study of Graves' ophthalmopathy and Graves' hyperthyroidism. TCR beta CDR3 regions were amplified from RNA transcripts. First-round RT-PCR with HTBI primers preceded a second-round multiplex PCR. Each CDR3 protein is one row after TCRdb ran MiXCR on the multiplex PCR reads. Seen here are 900,000 to 1,200,000 distinct CDR3 sequences, 35% to 40% observed once, and the top ten hold around 10%. Sequences were obtained from peripheral blood or thyroid tissue (not recorded which). These receptors all stem from an adult man with Graves' hyperthyroidism.

V gene TRBV20-1 combines with J gene TRBJ1-6, with D hard to call. With 5 bases removed from V and 8 bases from J, the gap between germline ends came to 16 bases. Germline V lookup: CDR1 DFQATT, CDR2 SNEGSKA (reference sequence). CDR3 length equals 14 residues. For the CDR3, the DNA is TGCAGTGCTCCGAAAGCGGGAGGGTATTCACCCCTCCACTTT. Translating gives CSAPKAGGYSPLHF.

The chain is built from TRBV20-1 and TRBJ2-2, with a possible D match to TRBD1 (5 bases). The CDR3 loop spans 15 amino acids. V gave up 1 base and J gave up 1 base, with 10 bases separating them. Germline V gene lookup returns CDR1 DFQATT and CDR2 SNEGSKA (reference sequence). The CDR3 DNA reads TGCAGTGCTAGAGTCCTGACAGTGAACACCGGGGAGCTGTTTTTT. It codes for CSARVLTVNTGELFF.

This clonotype was observed a handful of times. This chain uses TRBV6-2 or TRBV6-3 with TRBJ1-5, with D unresolved. Trimming removed 6 bases at V and 4 bases at J, with 10 bases between. The germline gives CDR1 MNHEY, CDR2 SVGEGT. This CDR3 has 13 residues. CDR3 sequence: CASSRNINQPQHF. For the CDR3, the DNA is TGTGCCAGCAGCCGAAATATAAATCAGCCCCAGCATTTT.

The V gene is TRBV15, the J gene TRBJ2-7; D unresolved. The CDR3 is 12 amino acids. CDR1 LNHNV and CDR2 YYDKDF come from the germline V gene (reference sequence). The V end was cut by 4 bases, the J end by 6 bases, with 10 bases between. The CDR3 sequence: CATSTPIGEQYF. The CDR3 DNA sequence: TGTGCCACCAGCACCCCTATTGGCGAGCAGTACTTC. Supplemented by reference TRBV15 and TRBJ2-7, the full variable domain reads DAMVIQNPRYQVTQFGKPVTLSCSQTLNHNVMYWYQQKSSQAPKLLFHYYDKDFNNEADTPDNFQSRRPNTSFCFLDIRSPGLGDTAMYLCATSTPIGEQYFGPGTRLTVT.

Comment on this clonotype: A read error may be the cause here, since a much bigger clone is one base away. The CDR3 is CSARGDRPCEQYF. In DNA form, the CDR3 reads TGCAGTGCTAGAGGGGACAGACCCTGCGAGCAGTACTTC. The V and J genes are TRBV20-1 and TRBJ2-7; the match to TRBD1 covers 7 bases. The CDR3 has 13 residues. The trim removed 1 base at V and 6 bases at J, leaving 6 bases unmatched. Germline lookup yields CDR1 DFQATT and CDR2 SNEGSKA (reference sequence).

This clonotype was detected many times. V usage is TRBV12-3 or TRBV12-4 and J usage is TRBJ1-1, with D perhaps TRBD1 (6 bases). CDR3 length: 15 amino acids. V lost 6 bases and J lost 1, with 15 bases in between. CDR3 DNA sequence: TGTGCCAGCAGACCGACTGGACAGAGGAACACTGAAGCTTTCTTT. Encoded protein: CASRPTGQRNTEAFF.

This chain connects TRBV19 to TRBJ1-3, with D uncertain. CDR1 is LNHDA, CDR2 SQIVND, per germline (reference sequence). Trimming pared 10 bases from V and 3 bases from J, leaving 13 bases between. This CDR3 spans 13 amino acids. The CDR3 sequence is CATLDFFGNTIYF. Written as DNA, the CDR3 is TGTGCCACGTTGGACTTTTTTGGAAACACCATATATTTT.

This clonotype was counted a few times. This chain joins TRBV12-3 or TRBV12-4 and TRBJ1-3, with TRBD1 matching 8 bases. V shed 4 bases and J 2 bases; nucleotides not matched to a gene: 4. The length of the CDR3 is 15 residues. The CDR3 protein is CASSWDRTTGNTIYF. The DNA for the CDR3 is TGTGCCAGCAGTTGGGACAGGACTACTGGAAACACCATATATTTT.

This clonotype has at least ten counts. One junction end disagrees with the germline gene, perhaps due to a read error. The chain has TRBV29-1 and TRBJ2-2, with 7 bases matching TRBD2. The length of the CDR3 is 15 residues. Germline-derived CDR1 and CDR2 are SQVTM and ANQGSEA. CDR3 nucleotides: TGCAGCGTGGAAGATCTAGCGGAGGGGACCGGGGAGCTGTTTTTT. Its translation is CSVEDLAEGTGELFF.

This clonotype showed up many times. This chain joins TRBV19 and TRBJ2-2; maybe TRBD2 (5 bases). The germline gives CDR1 LNHDA, CDR2 SQIVND (reference sequence). CDR3 length: 14 residues. V was shortened by 3 bases and J by 3 bases, with 8 bases between the two germline ends. The CDR3, as DNA: TGTGCCAGTAGTATTCGGGGAGACACCGGGGAGCTGTTTTTT. It is translated as CASSIRGDTGELFF.